This T cell receptor beta chain came from a study of siplizumab effects on memory and regulatory T cells. General study results and limits: Proliferating CD4+ or CD8+ clones, roughly 75-95% of them, lacked an assignable naive or memory phenotype.

The CDR3 totals 15 residues. V shed 6 bases, J shed 3 bases, and the junction held 9 bases outside the gene matches. Germline CDR1 LNHDA, CDR2 SQIVND (reference sequence). The assay was immunoSEQ multiplex PCR, and TCRdb's table has in-frame clones only and misses some. The data hold some 97,000 clones, with more than 85% observed a single time. With regard to this clone: Its antigen is currently unknown.

The source is a human donor in good health. Some clones in this sample may be carry-over from other donors' samples. Material for sequencing was CD4+ T cells sorted from blood. This chain uses TRBV19 with TRBJ2-5, with 8 bases lining up with TRBD1. Here the CDR3 DNA reads TGTGCCAGTAGCCCGGGACAGGTTATGGAAGAGACCCAGTACTTC. Amino acid sequence: CASSPGQVMEETQYF.